This entry concerns a single T cell receptor (beta chain). Trimming removed 0 bases from V and 0 bases from J, with 16 bases in between. The CDR3 contains 18 residues. Germline loops: CDR1 SGHTS, CDR2 YDEGEE. The sample originates from a study of OX40 agonist ivuxolimab in advanced cancers. Whole-study context: More than 35% of patients had received prior checkpoint inhibitor therapy.

The table came from immunoSEQ multiplex PCR; TCRdb's copy has only in-frame clones and leaves some out. The sample has fewer than 65,000 clones; just under 90% are singletons. The sequence derives from an adult with an advanced solid tumor such as melanoma, head and neck, liver or kidney cancer. Source: CD4+ or CD8+ T cells sorted from blood, taken in a trial of the OX40 agonist ivuxolimab. The chain employs TRBV5-8 and TRBJ1-5; D perhaps matches TRBD1 (6 bases). This CDR3 reads CASSLAEGGGYSNQPQHF. DNA of the CDR3: TGTGCCAGCAGCTTGGCCGAAGGGGGGGGGTATAGCAATCAGCCCCAGCATTTT.